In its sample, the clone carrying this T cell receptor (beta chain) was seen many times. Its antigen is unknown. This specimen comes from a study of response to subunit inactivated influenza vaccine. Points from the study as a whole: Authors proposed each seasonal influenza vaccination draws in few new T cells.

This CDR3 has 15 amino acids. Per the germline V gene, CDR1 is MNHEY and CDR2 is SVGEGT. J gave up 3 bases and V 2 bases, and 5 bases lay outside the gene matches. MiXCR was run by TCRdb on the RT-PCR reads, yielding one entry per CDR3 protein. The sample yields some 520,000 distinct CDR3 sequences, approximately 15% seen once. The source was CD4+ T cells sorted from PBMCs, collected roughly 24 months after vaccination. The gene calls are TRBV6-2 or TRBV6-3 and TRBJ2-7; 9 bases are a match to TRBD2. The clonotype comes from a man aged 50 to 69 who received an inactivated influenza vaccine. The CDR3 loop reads CASSYGRLADYEQYF. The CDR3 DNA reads TGTGCCAGCAGTTACGGGAGACTAGCGGACTACGAGCAGTACTTC.